This TCR beta chain was recovered during a study of blood T cells in healthy people across ages. In this sample, this clonotype turned up a few times. It was with a sample-barcoded 5' primer and a J-beta primer mix that a second PCR of roughly 7 to 11 cycles was run. Every cDNA was tagged by a template-switch adaptor with 12 random nucleotides. TCRdb processed the 5' RACE reads anew with MiXCR; each CDR3 protein has one entry. Among about 680,000 distinct CDR3 sequences, more than 40% were seen once, and the ten largest hold roughly 31%. The CDR3 length is 13 residues. Trimming removed 7 bases at V and 4 bases at J, with 14 bases between.

The genes are TRBV12-3 or TRBV12-4 and TRBJ2-7, with D possibly matching TRBD2 (5 bases). Input material: blood. The receptor was isolated from a woman in her fifties or sixties in good health. The CDR3 DNA follows: TGTGCCAGCACGAGGGCCGGTATGTACGAGCAGTACTTC. Its protein is CASTRAGMYEQYF.